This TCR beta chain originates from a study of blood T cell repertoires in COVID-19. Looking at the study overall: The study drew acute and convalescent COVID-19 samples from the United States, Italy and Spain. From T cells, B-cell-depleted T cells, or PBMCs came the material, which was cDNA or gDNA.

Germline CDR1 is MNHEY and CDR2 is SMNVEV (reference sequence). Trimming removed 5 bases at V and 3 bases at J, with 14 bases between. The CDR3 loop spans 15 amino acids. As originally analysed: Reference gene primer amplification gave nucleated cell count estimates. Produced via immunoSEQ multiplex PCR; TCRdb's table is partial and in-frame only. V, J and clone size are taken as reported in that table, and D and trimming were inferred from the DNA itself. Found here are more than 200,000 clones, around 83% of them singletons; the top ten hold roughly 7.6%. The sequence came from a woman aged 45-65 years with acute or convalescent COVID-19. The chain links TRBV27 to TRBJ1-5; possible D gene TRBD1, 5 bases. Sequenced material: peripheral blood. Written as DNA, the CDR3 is TGTGCCAGCAGTCCATCGGGGGGGTTCAATCAGCCCCAGCATTTT. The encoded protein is CASSPSGGFNQPQHF.